Below are 20 T cell receptor beta chains sequenced from a single sample in a study of cytotoxic CD8 clonotypes in ibrutinib-treated CLL. Libraries were prepared by immunoSEQ multiplex PCR; TCRdb keeps only in-frame clonotypes and omits some of them. The sample yields some 120,000 clones, approximately 80% seen once. This material consisted of PBMCs, taken after 24 months of ibrutinib treatment. Receptors were obtained from a human donor with chronic lymphocytic leukemia.

The chain couples TRBV9 to TRBJ2-2; D is possibly TRBD1 (5 bases). Germline V gene data show CDR1 as SGDLS and CDR2 as YYNGEE. The CDR3 has 15 amino acids. The V end was cut by 2 bases, the J end by 1 base, with 9 bases between. The chain's CDR3 is CASSVGHLNTGELFF. Here the CDR3 DNA reads TGTGCCAGCAGCGTTGGACATTTGAACACCGGGGAGCTGTTTTTT.

This chain connects TRBV5-1 to TRBJ2-5, with D unclear. V was trimmed by 3 bases and J by 4 bases, leaving 10 bases between them. This CDR3 region has 13 residues. Per germline, CDR1 SGHRS and CDR2 YFSETQ. The CDR3 loop is CASSYGKGETQYF. Here the CDR3 DNA reads TGCGCCAGCAGCTATGGAAAGGGAGAGACCCAGTACTTC.

This clone was detected a few times. The chain joins TRBV18 to TRBJ2-2, with 8 bases fitting TRBD1. Trimming took 6 bases from V and 4 from J; bases not matched to a gene: 7. This CDR3 is 15 amino acids long. Germline V gene data show CDR1 as KGHSH and CDR2 as LQKENI. The CDR3 sequence is CASSLDRVSTGELFF. The CDR3 DNA reads TGTGCCAGCTCTTTGGACAGGGTGAGCACCGGGGAGCTGTTTTTT.

This clone showed up just a few times. The rearrangement joins TRBV10-3 to TRBJ1-1, with 7 bases aligning to TRBD1. The length of the CDR3 is 14 residues. CDR1 is ENHRY, CDR2 SYGVKD, per germline. V lost 6 bases and J lost 7; bases outside the gene matches: 11. The DNA for the CDR3 is TGTGCCATCAGCAAAACAGGGGAGGGGAATGAAGCTTTCTTT. Its translation: CAISKTGEGNEAFF.

The gene calls are TRBV21-1 and TRBJ1-4; no DNA check was done on the table's D call, TRBD1. TRBV21-1 is tagged as a pseudogene. CDR3 size: 18 residues. DNA of the CDR3: TGTGCCAGCAGCAAAGCGGCCAGGGGGAGGAGAGAGAATGAAAAACTGTTTTTT. It encodes CASSKAARGRRENEKLFF.

The chain recombines TRBV10-3 with TRBJ1-1, with TRBD1 identical over 8 bases. The V and J ends lost 3 bases and 3 bases, in that order; junction bases with no gene match: 15. The CDR3 covers 18 residues. From germline, CDR1 is ENHRY and CDR2 SYGVKD. The CDR3, as DNA: TGTGCCATCAGTGAAAGTAGGGCAGGGGGCCGGGCGGACACTGAAGCTTTCTTT. This encodes CAISESRAGGRADTEAFF.

The J gene is TRBJ2-7, the V gene TRBV6-1; D tentatively reads TRBD1 or TRBD2 (6 bases each). Trimming took 6 bases from V and 3 from J, leaving 15 bases between them. This CDR3 contains 14 residues. Germline V gene data show CDR1 as MNHNS and CDR2 as SASEGT. The CDR3 DNA sequence: TGTGCCAGCAGCGGAGGGGGGAGGCTCTACGAGCAGTACTTC. Amino acids: CASSGGGRLYEQYF.

This clone has only one observation. The chain uses TRBV7-2 and TRBJ2-2; 12 nucleotides line up with TRBD2. This CDR3 spans 16 amino acids. Germline lookup yields CDR1 SGHTA and CDR2 FQGNSA. V was clipped by 1 base and J by 7 bases; unmatched bases: 4. CDR3 sequence reads: CASSLELAGGIGELFF. CDR3 nucleotides: TGTGCCAGCAGCTTAGAACTAGCGGGGGGTATCGGGGAGCTGTTTTTT.

The J gene is TRBJ2-2, the V gene TRBV6-5; D possibly corresponds to TRBD1 (6 bases). The V gene lost 6 bases and the J gene lost 8 bases, with 19 bases spanning the gap. The germline CDR1 and CDR2 sequences are MNHEY and SVGAGI. The CDR3 spans 15 residues. The CDR3 sequence is CASSQTGNTRGELFF. In DNA, the CDR3 is TGTGCCAGCAGCCAGACAGGCAATACCCGGGGGGAGCTGTTTTTT.

The chain combines TRBV5-3 with TRBJ1-2; 11 nucleotides match TRBD1. TRBV5-3 qualifies as an ORF whose function is uncertain. Unmatched junction bases numbered 9, after V lost 3 bases and J lost 8 bases. The CDR3 spans 15 residues. CDR3 DNA sequence: TGTGCCAGAAGCTGTGGGACAGGGGGTTCTCACGGCTACACCTTC. Protein product: CARSCGTGGSHGYTF.

The chain uses TRBV18 and TRBJ1-1, with 9 positions matching TRBD1. From germline, CDR1 is KGHSH and CDR2 LQKENI. The length of the CDR3 is 13 residues. V lost 3 bases to trimming and J lost 8 bases; unmatched junction nucleotides: 4. The CDR3 DNA follows: TGTGCCAGCTCACCCAACAGGGGGCAAGAAGCTTTCTTT. Translating it yields CASSPNRGQEAFF.

The V call is TRBV6-1, the J call TRBJ2-4; the D is unclear. Deletions cut 9 bases from V and 3 bases from J, with 12 bases between. The CDR3 loop spans 13 amino acids. Germline CDR1 is MNHNS and CDR2 is SASEGT. CDR3 amino acids: CASRTAGKNIQYF. The CDR3 bases are TGTGCCAGTCGGACGGCAGGCAAAAACATTCAGTACTTC.

A few counts support this clone. This sequence joins TRBV5-5 and TRBJ1-1; maybe TRBD1 (6 bases). This CDR3 region has 14 residues. Trimming stripped 2 bases from V and 0 bases from J, with 8 bases between. Germline CDR1 SGHKS, CDR2 YYEKEE (reference sequence). CDR3 nucleotide sequence: TGTGCCAGCAGCTTAGGACAGATGAACACTGAAGCTTTCTTT. This encodes CASSLGQMNTEAFF.

The chain combines TRBV18 with TRBJ1-1, with D possibly TRBD1 on 5 matching bases. Germline CDR1 and CDR2: KGHSH and LQKENI. V was clipped by 1 base and J by 1 base, with 10 bases between them. The CDR3 is 15 residues long. This CDR3 reads CASSPLGASNTEAFF. The CDR3 coding sequence is TGTGCCAGCTCACCACTCGGGGCCTCGAACACTGAAGCTTTCTTT.

J is TRBJ2-7 and V is TRBV5-1; no clear D gene. From germline, CDR1 is SGHRS and CDR2 YFSETQ. The CDR3 sequence is 16 residues long. V lost 4 bases to trimming and J lost 0 bases, with 17 bases between them. Here the CDR3 DNA reads TGCGCCAGCAGCATTACCTCTACTATCTTCTCCTACGAGCAGTACTTC. As protein: CASSITSTIFSYEQYF.

This chain connects TRBV18 to TRBJ2-2; D possibly corresponds to TRBD1 (6 bases). The CDR3 is made up of 16 amino acids. In germline, CDR1 is KGHSH, CDR2 LQKENI. Trimming cost V 0 bases and J 4 bases, with 12 bases left between them. The CDR3 loop reads CASSPPGGAITGELFF. The DNA of the CDR3 is TGTGCCAGCTCACCACCAGGGGGTGCTATCACCGGGGAGCTGTTTTTT.

CDR3: CASSATRSGANVLTF. CDR3 nucleotides: TGTGCCAGCAGCGCAACCAGATCTGGGGCCAACGTCCTGACTTTC. The chain is built from TRBV9 and TRBJ2-6; the D is unclear. Germline CDR1 SGDLS, CDR2 YYNGEE. V was clipped by 3 bases and J by 1 base, with 8 bases between them. The CDR3 has 15 residues. The full variable domain, with the rest looked up from reference TRBV9 and TRBJ2-6, is DSGVTQTPKHLITATGQRVTLRCSPRSGDLSVYWYQQSLDQGLQFLIQYYNGEERAKGNILERFSAQQFPDLHSELNLSSLELGDSALYFCASSATRSGANVLTFGAGSRLTVL.

V usage is TRBV4-1 and J usage is TRBJ1-2; 7 bases are a match to TRBD1. The CDR3 is made up of 18 amino acids. Per germline, CDR1 MGHRA and CDR2 YSYEKL. The V and J ends lost 2 bases and 4 bases, in that order; junction bases with no gene match: 16. This CDR3 is CASSQLIGGGRNRYGYTF. CDR3 in DNA: TGCGCCAGCAGCCAACTAATAGGAGGGGGCCGTAACCGCTATGGCTACACCTTC.

V usage is TRBV7-3 and J usage is TRBJ2-7, with TRBD2 matching over 9 bases. The trim removed 5 bases at V and 0 bases at J, leaving 5 bases unmatched. Germline V gives CDR1 SGHTA, CDR2 FQGTGA. The CDR3 loop spans 15 amino acids. CDR3 sequence reads: CASSPGLANSYEQYF. In nucleotides, the CDR3 is TGTGCCAGCAGCCCAGGACTAGCGAACTCCTACGAGCAGTACTTC.

The rearrangement links TRBV19 to TRBJ1-1; 11 nucleotides match TRBD1. V gave up 5 bases and J gave up 2 bases; unmatched junction bases: 10. The germline gives CDR1 LNHDA, CDR2 SQIVND (reference sequence). This CDR3 contains 17 residues. The CDR3 bases are TGTGCCAGTAGTTATCGTCCGGACAGGGGGCGAAACACTGAAGCTTTCTTT. Translated: CASSYRPDRGRNTEAFF.